This entry concerns a single TCR beta chain. Antigen unknown. The data stem from a study of cytomegalovirus exposure and HLA in healthy donors. Regarding the study as a whole: In a later analysis, specific HLA alleles were associated with around 17,000 TCR beta sequences at a 0.05 false discovery rate.

Despite likely unrecorded immune exposures, the donors were nominally healthy at the time of sampling. Researchers ran the PCR with 60 Vbeta and 13 Jbeta primers. The protocol was immunoSEQ multiplex PCR, while the TCRdb copy is restricted to in-frame clones and leaves out a portion. This sample yields about 130,000 clones, of which approximately 80% are seen a single time; 2.7% belongs to the top ten. This CDR3 contains 17 residues. Germline V gene data show CDR1 as SEHNR and CDR2 as FQNEAQ (reference sequence). The germline V and J ends were trimmed by 2 bases and 2 bases, with 18 bases remaining between them.

This receptor was taken from a man between 50 and 59 years old in good health and CMV-seronegative. Sequencing was performed on PBMCs. The chain links TRBV7-9 to TRBJ1-2; the D is unclear. For the CDR3, the DNA is TGTGCCAGCAGCTTATTGTTGGCGGCCGAGGAGAACTATGGCTACACCTTC. This sequence encodes CASSLLLAAEENYGYTF.